This T cell receptor (beta chain) is drawn from a study of identical twins (dated by TCRdb to 2016 to 2017). Notes on the research overall: To test whether fetal clonotypes persist, the study used deep sequencing on TCR alpha and beta repertoires from monozygotic twins, unrelated adults of various ages, and cord blood. Replicate twin experiments were performed at different times using different library preparation protocols to rule out contamination.

What the study reported, not specific to this receptor: Conclusions relied on cross-sectional statistical analysis, since the same donors could not be followed over many years. Invariant T cells such as MAIT and iNKT could partly confound zero-insertion analyses, though diverse VJ usage argued against this for most clonotypes. Compared with coincidental sharing between unrelated individuals, out-of-frame TCR alpha sequences shared between twins had an excess of sequences with low generation probability. Recombination models systematically underestimated out-of-frame TCR alpha sharing in monozygotic twins but agreed with sharing between unrelated individuals. Abundant cord blood beta clonotypes carried fewer insertions; young adult naive repertoires showed a weaker similar trend, while memory repertoires showed none. A weaker excess of twin sharing was found in beta out-of-frame sequences because the signal-to-noise ratio was lowered by fewer shared sequences.

Per the germline V gene (reference sequence), DFQATT is the CDR1 and SNEGSKA is the CDR2. Cut back by 0 bases and 5 bases, the V and J ends lie 21 bases apart. The CDR3 covers 17 residues, taking in both the cysteine and the phenylalanine. CDR3 DNA is the only sequence kept; it has 51 bases, read in frame from the first base. Library method: 5' RACE. For sequencing, an Illumina HiSeq 2000 was employed. Template switching introduced a universal primer binding site; the final cDNA contained a unique molecular identifier, enabling accurate counting of TCR cDNA molecules. Specific primers in the conserved constant-segment region were used to synthesize first-strand cDNA for the TCR alpha and beta chains. To control for contamination, every cDNA library carried two barcodes: a SMART-Mk sample barcode plus Illumina barcodes. TruSeq adapter sequences, together with Illumina sample barcodes, were added in two successive PCR steps. The Illumina HiSeq platform was used with custom primers to sequence TCR alpha and beta cDNA libraries. As for the authors' bioinformatics: MiGEC processed the raw reads to extract unique molecular identifiers, while MiXCR was used to determine the CDR3 positions. For each individual, recombination models were inferred using an EM algorithm with the repgenHMM and IGoR tools. The analysis of shared clonotypes was done with the tcR package in R, with sharing normalized by the product of cloneset sizes. To study raw recombination free of thymic and clonal selection effects, out-of-frame nonproductive sequences were analyzed. Through fastp at Q25 and MiXCR, TCRdb rebuilt clones from the public reads, retaining in-frame beta chains. CDR3 protein sequences are deduplicated, and each keeps its most common genes and DNA. The V and J calls were not made by the authors but by TCRdb's processing. This sample comprises some 790,000 distinct CDR3 sequences, 18% of them detected only once. The ten largest clonotypes hold around 14% of the sample.

This clonotype has only a few counts. The specificity of this receptor is unknown. Base qualities were left out, and no much larger clone turns up one base away. Every donor was a healthy Caucasian. Three pairs of female monozygotic twins, all aged roughly 18 to 29 years, were included in the twin cohort. Peripheral blood mononuclear cells were the source from which RNA for the TCR libraries was isolated. The data also belong to a second study, concerning T cells expressing NK-cell markers. The second source states: TCR beta-chain repertoires were profiled in sorted CD3+CD56+NKG2C+, CD3+CD56+NKG2C- and CD3+CD56-NKG2C+ T-cell subsets from roughly eight donors. Of the eight sequenced donors, seven were found to be HCMV-seropositive and one was found to be HCMV-seronegative. In several experiments an anti-gammadeltaTCR antibody was added to restrict sorting to alphabetaTCR-expressing T cells. In over 5 donors, the dominant CD3+CD56+NKG2C+ clonotypes were among the top 10 CD8+ clonotypes and accounted for roughly 1.0-8% of CD8+ T cells. Those dominant clonotypes were again the most abundant among CD3+CD56-NKG2C+ cells in a handful of donors, at roughly 28.3-60.1%. Whether the expanded NKG2C-expressing T cell clones were specific for HCMV antigens remained unclear. The study sequenced eight donors, all healthy volunteers chosen at random: three men and five women. HCMV serostatus was determined by detecting HCMV-specific IgG in serum with a commercial ELISA kit. For about 6 donors, bulk peripheral blood T-cell repertoires were additionally sequenced from unsorted PBMC. MIGEC was used to demultiplex reads and group the reads by UMI, and MiTCR was used to assemble and quantify clonotypes. To exclude erroneous sequences, any TCR cDNA sequence not supported by at least two reads was discarded. The tcR package was used for downstream repertoire analysis, and clonotypes were matched between fractions using CDR3 nucleotide sequence together with V segment. Antigen specificity was annotated against VDJdb with VDJmatch, allowing one amino acid substitution in CDR3.

The chain links TRBV20-1 with TRBJ2-3, with the D gene uncertain. The clonotype comes from a woman aged 18-35 years in good health. The sequenced sample consisted of PBMCs. The CDR3 has the sequence CSAREWGTGSAIDTQYF. The DNA sequence is given as TGCAGTGCTAGAGAGTGGGGAACCGGGTCTGCCATAGATACGCAGTATTTT.